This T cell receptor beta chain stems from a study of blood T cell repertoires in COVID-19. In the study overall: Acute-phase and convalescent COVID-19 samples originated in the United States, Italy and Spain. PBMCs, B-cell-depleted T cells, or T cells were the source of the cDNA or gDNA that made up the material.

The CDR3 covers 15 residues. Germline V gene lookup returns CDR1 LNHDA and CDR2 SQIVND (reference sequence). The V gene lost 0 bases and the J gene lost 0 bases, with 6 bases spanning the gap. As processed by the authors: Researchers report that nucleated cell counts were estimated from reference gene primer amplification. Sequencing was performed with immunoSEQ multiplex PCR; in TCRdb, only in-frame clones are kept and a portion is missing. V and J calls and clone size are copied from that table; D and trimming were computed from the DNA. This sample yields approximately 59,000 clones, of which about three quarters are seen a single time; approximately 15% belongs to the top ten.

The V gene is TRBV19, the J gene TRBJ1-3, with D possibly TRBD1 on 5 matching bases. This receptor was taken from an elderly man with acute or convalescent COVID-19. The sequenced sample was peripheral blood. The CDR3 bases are TGTGCCAGTAGTATAGAAGGGGCCTCTGGAAACACCATATATTTT. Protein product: CASSIEGASGNTIYF.